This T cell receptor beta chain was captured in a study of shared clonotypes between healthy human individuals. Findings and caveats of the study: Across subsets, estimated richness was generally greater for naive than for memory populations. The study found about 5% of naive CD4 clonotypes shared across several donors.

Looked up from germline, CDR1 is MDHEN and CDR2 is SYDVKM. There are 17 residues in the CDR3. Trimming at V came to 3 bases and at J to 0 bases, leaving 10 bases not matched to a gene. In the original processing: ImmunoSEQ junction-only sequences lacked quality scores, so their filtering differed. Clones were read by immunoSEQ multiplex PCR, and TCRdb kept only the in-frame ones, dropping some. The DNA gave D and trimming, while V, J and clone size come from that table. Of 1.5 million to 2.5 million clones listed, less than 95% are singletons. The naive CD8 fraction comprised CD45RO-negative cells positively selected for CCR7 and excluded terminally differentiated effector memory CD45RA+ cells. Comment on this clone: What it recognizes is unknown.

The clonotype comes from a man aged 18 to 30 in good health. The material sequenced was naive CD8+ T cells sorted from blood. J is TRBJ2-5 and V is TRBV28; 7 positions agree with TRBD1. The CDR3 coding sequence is TGTGCCAGCAGTTTCCAAACAGGGGTAACCCACCAAGAGACCCAGTACTTC. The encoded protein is CASSFQTGVTHQETQYF.